In its sample, the clone carrying this T cell receptor (beta chain) was seen a few times. Its specificity is not known. Method: immunoSEQ multiplex PCR; TCRdb's copy keeps in-frame clones and lacks some. The table lists about 130,000 clones, roughly 92% of them singletons. This sample stems from a study of T cell responses to AZD1222 COVID-19 vaccine. Overall study results and limits: Unmutated variant regions are reportedly the target of nearly half of TCRs that are spike-specific. In all cases, repertoires were sampled only after the peak T cell response. Breadth and depth of Spike-specific TCRs rose after two AZD1222 doses. White British ancestry dominated among donors, who included more females, and clonal diversity was possibly underestimated.

The starting material was peripheral blood, obtained 28 days after the second AZD1222 dose. The receptor's source is an adult who received the AZD1222 COVID-19 vaccine.

CDR3: CASSAGPRGLYSNQPQHF. Written as DNA, the CDR3 is TGTGCCAGCAGTGCGGGCCCCAGAGGGCTATATAGCAATCAGCCCCAGCATTTT. The rearrangement joins TRBV27 to TRBJ1-5; D remains unclear. The CDR3 runs 18 residues. The ends were cut back, 5 bases at V and 0 bases at J, with 20 bases in the middle. Germline V gene lookup returns CDR1 MNHEY and CDR2 SMNVEV (reference sequence).